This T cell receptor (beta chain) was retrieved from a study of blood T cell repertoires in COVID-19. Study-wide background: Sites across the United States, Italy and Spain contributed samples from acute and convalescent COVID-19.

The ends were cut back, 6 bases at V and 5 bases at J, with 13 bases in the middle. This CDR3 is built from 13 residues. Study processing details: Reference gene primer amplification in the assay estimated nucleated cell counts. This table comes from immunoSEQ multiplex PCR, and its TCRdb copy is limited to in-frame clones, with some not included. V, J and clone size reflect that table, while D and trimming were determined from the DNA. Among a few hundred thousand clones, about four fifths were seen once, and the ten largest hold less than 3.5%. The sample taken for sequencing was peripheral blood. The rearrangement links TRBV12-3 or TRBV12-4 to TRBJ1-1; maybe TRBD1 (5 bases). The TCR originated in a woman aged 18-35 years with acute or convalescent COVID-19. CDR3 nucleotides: TGTGCCAGCAGGCTTACCAGGGATACTGAAGCTTTCTTT. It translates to CASRLTRDTEAFF.